The 31 T cell receptor beta chains below come from one sample, sequenced in a study of Ad26.COV2.S vaccination and SARS-CoV-2 variants. TCRdb keeps only in-frame clones here, not all; method: immunoSEQ multiplex PCR. Counted here are 380,000 or so clones, roughly 90% occurring once; the ten biggest clones make up approximately 5%. Treatment noted: 19 received Ad26.COV2.S at low or high dose, single or two shots; several received placebo; per-sample allocation not given. The samples were gathered on day 63 after the first injection of vaccine or placebo. The sample in question was peripheral blood, obtained in a trial of Ad26.COV2.S vaccine versus placebo. The receptor set was obtained from a person between 18 and 59 years old who received the Ad26.COV2.S COVID-19 vaccine or a placebo.

V gene TRBV11-3 combines with J gene TRBJ2-6; TRBD1 or TRBD2 may be the D gene (6 bases each). The CDR3 has 15 amino acids. The V gene lost 5 bases and the J gene lost 2 bases, with 10 bases spanning the gap. Germline CDR1 SGHNT, CDR2 YENEEA. CDR3 protein: CASSAGHPGANVLTF. CDR3 nucleotide sequence: TGTGCCAGCAGCGCGGGACACCCTGGGGCCAACGTCCTGACTTTC.

The rearrangement links TRBV6-4 to TRBJ2-2; 8 positions match TRBD1. CDR3 length equals 13 residues. Germline assignment: CDR1 MRHNA and CDR2 SNTAGT. V was pared by 6 bases and J by 5 bases, with 2 bases of the junction left unmatched. CDR3 protein: CASRRTGTGELFF. In nucleotides, the CDR3 is TGTGCCAGCAGGAGGACAGGGACCGGGGAGCTGTTTTTT.

J is TRBJ1-1 and V is TRBV5-1; unclear D gene. CDR1 and CDR2 from the germline V gene are SGHRS and YFSETQ. The CDR3 has 13 amino acids. The V end was cut by 4 bases, the J end by 5 bases, with 12 bases between. CDR3 sequence: CASSLTTGTEAFF. CDR3 nucleotides: TGCGCCAGCAGCCTGACAACCGGGACTGAAGCTTTCTTT. The complete variable domain, with remaining parts taken from reference TRBV5-1 and TRBJ1-1, reads KAGVTQTPRYLIKTRGQQVTLSCSPISGHRSVSWYQQTPGQGLQFLFEYFSETQRNKGNFPGRFSGRQFSNSRSEMNVSTLELGDSALYLCASSLTTGTEAFFGQGTRLTVV.

The chain combines TRBV5-1 with TRBJ1-1; maybe TRBD1 (5 bases). Germline V gives CDR1 SGHRS, CDR2 YFSETQ. The CDR3 length is 15 residues. Trimming cost V 5 bases and J 2 bases, with 16 bases left between them. The CDR3 DNA reads as TGCGCCAGCAGACCGTCGACAGCGCCAAACACTGAAGCTTTCTTT. This encodes CASRPSTAPNTEAFF.

The chain combines TRBV19 with TRBJ2-2, with D perhaps TRBD2 (6 bases). Trimming left V 1 base short and J 8 bases short, with 23 bases between. The CDR3 covers 18 residues. Germline CDR1 reads LNHDA; CDR2 reads SQIVND (reference sequence). The CDR3 sequence: CASSIALPGLPGPGELFF. DNA for the CDR3: TGTGCCAGTAGTATAGCCCTCCCGGGACTTCCCGGACCGGGGGAGCTGTTTTTT.

The CDR3 sequence is CASSLKGIQETQYF. The CDR3 region has the DNA TGTGCCAGCAGCTTGAAGGGGATCCAAGAGACCCAGTACTTC. This rearrangement joins TRBV7-9 to TRBJ2-5, with D possibly matching TRBD1 (5 bases). V dropped 3 bases and J dropped 1 base, with 9 bases sitting between them. Germline CDR1 SEHNR, CDR2 FQNEAQ (reference sequence). CDR3 length: 14 amino acids.

Turning to this clone: Other DNA sequences within the sample encode an identical CDR3. The V and J genes are TRBV5-1 and TRBJ1-1, with 7 nucleotides matching TRBD1. Germline V gene sequence: CDR1 SGHRS, CDR2 YFSETQ. This CDR3 spans 14 amino acids. V dropped 4 bases and J dropped 0; count of bases not matched to a gene: 3. The CDR3 DNA is TGCGCCAGCAGCCTCAGGGGGGTGAACACTGAAGCTTTCTTT. Protein: CASSLRGVNTEAFF.

V is TRBV10-2 and J is TRBJ2-1; TRBD2 is a possible D gene (5 bases). CDR1 and CDR2 (germline): WSHSY, SAAADI. Trimming pared 7 bases from V and 9 bases from J, leaving 16 bases between. This CDR3 comprises 13 residues. CDR3 DNA sequence: TGCGCCAGCACCTACGCTGGGAGCCCTGAGCAGTTCTTC. As protein: CASTYAGSPEQFF.

The V and J genes are TRBV4-2 and TRBJ2-1; 10 bases map to TRBD2. Germline CDR1 reads LGHNA; CDR2 reads YNFKEQ. The CDR3 extends over 16 amino acids. V lost 0 bases and J lost 5; bases outside the gene matches: 4. As DNA, the CDR3 is TGTGCCAGCAGCCAAGAACGGACTAGCGGAAACAATGAGCAGTTCTTC. This codes for CASSQERTSGNNEQFF.

This clone has just a few counts. V and J are TRBV27 and TRBJ1-3, with 8 nucleotides matching TRBD1. V shed 3 bases and J 7 bases; nucleotides not matched to a gene: 20. The CDR3 consists of 19 residues. Germline lookup yields CDR1 MNHEY and CDR2 SMNVEV (reference sequence). Here the CDR3 DNA reads TGTGCCAGCAGTTTTCAATACCCCTCCCGCGGGACAGGTATGAACACCATATATTTT. As protein: CASSFQYPSRGTGMNTIYF.

This clone was seen once. This chain links TRBV29-1 with TRBJ1-4; D is ambiguous. Trimming removed 4 bases at V and 6 bases at J, with 9 bases between. The CDR3 length is 12 residues. The V gene's germline CDR1 is SQVTM and CDR2 ANQGSEA. The CDR3 DNA sequence: TGCAGCGTTGGGTGGGGAGATGAAAAACTGTTTTTT. This codes for CSVGWGDEKLFF.

The chain employs TRBV19 and TRBJ1-1; TRBD1 matches at 10 bases. V dropped 5 bases and J dropped 4; count of bases not matched to a gene: 7. The CDR3 has 15 amino acids. The germline CDR1 and CDR2 sequences are LNHDA and SQIVND (reference sequence). Here the CDR3 DNA reads TGTGCCAGTAGTCCACGGGACAGGGGAATCACTGAAGCTTTCTTT. This gives the protein CASSPRDRGITEAFF.

The rearrangement joins TRBV5-1 to TRBJ2-3; D remains ambiguous. The ends were cut back, 0 bases at V and 2 bases at J, with 10 bases in the middle. The CDR3 extends over 15 amino acids. Per germline, CDR1 SGHRS and CDR2 YFSETQ. Here the CDR3 DNA reads TGCGCCAGCAGCTTGGTGGGCAGGAACACAGATACGCAGTATTTT. Its translation: CASSLVGRNTDTQYF.

V gene TRBV6-5 combines with J gene TRBJ2-5, with 7 bases fitting TRBD2. J was trimmed by 5 bases and V by 7 bases; bases with no gene match: 7. Germline V gene data show CDR1 as MNHEY and CDR2 as SVGAGI. The CDR3 sequence is 13 residues long. The CDR3 here is CASMEGGSETQYF. The CDR3 region has the DNA TGTGCCAGCATGGAGGGAGGGTCTGAGACCCAGTACTTC.

The rearrangement joins TRBV12-3 or TRBV12-4 to TRBJ2-7; perhaps TRBD2 as D (5 bases). There are 11 residues in the CDR3. V dropped 11 bases and J dropped 6 bases, with 14 bases sitting between them. The CDR3 loop reads CASSLGPEQYF. The DNA of the CDR3 is TGTGCCTCCTCACTAGGGCCCGAGCAGTACTTC.

V and J are TRBV25-1 and TRBJ2-1, with a possible D match to TRBD1 (6 bases). The CDR3 sequence is 14 residues long. Trimming took off 8 bases at V and 6 bases at J, with 17 bases between the two ends. The V gene's germline CDR1 is MGHDK and CDR2 SYGVNS. The CDR3 DNA reads as TGTGCCAGCGGGGGTGGGGGCTATCTCAATGAGCAGTTCTTC. The encoded protein is CASGGGGYLNEQFF.

This rearrangement joins TRBV19 to TRBJ1-3; D is undetermined. CDR1 is LNHDA and CDR2 is SQIVND in the germline V gene (reference sequence). The CDR3 extends over 15 amino acids. Trimming cost V 0 bases and J 0 bases, with 6 bases left between them. CDR3 in amino acids: CASSIEGNSGNTIYF. DNA for the CDR3: TGTGCCAGTAGTATAGAGGGGAACTCTGGAAACACCATATATTTT.

CDR3 bases: TGTGCCAGCAGCCCAACGGGGGGTTTTGCCTACGAGCAGTACTTC. It encodes CASSPTGGFAYEQYF. The chain couples TRBV28 to TRBJ2-7; 7 nucleotides agree with TRBD2. V shed 6 bases, J shed 2 bases, and the junction held 10 bases outside the gene matches. CDR3 length: 15 residues. Germline CDR1 is MDHEN and CDR2 is SYDVKM.

This clone was recorded only once. This sequence joins TRBV11-2 and TRBJ2-1, with 8 nucleotides matching TRBD1. The CDR3 runs 17 residues. Germline CDR1 is SGHAT and CDR2 is FQNNGV. The V segment lost 5 bases and the J segment 0 bases; nucleotides outside the gene matches: 9. This chain's CDR3 is CASSPWTGLSSYNEQFF. The CDR3 nucleotides read TGTGCCAGCAGCCCTTGGACAGGGCTAAGCTCCTACAATGAGCAGTTCTTC.

V and J are TRBV3-1 (or the pseudogene TRBV3-2) and TRBJ2-7; TRBD1 is a possible D gene (6 bases). Looked up from germline, CDR1 is LGHDT and CDR2 is YNNKEL (reference sequence). With 5 bases removed from V and 7 bases from J, the gap between germline ends came to 9 bases. This CDR3 contains 11 residues. The CDR3 sequence is CASSSRGEQYF. For the CDR3, the DNA is TGTGCCAGCAGCTCCAGGGGTGAGCAGTACTTC.

This clone was recorded a few times. The sample holds other DNA sequences that translate to the same CDR3. The chain has TRBV6-5 and TRBJ1-1; D is ambiguous. Germline-derived CDR1 and CDR2 are MNHEY and SVGAGI. The CDR3 length is 11 residues. With 2 bases removed from V and 3 bases from J, the gap between germline ends came to 1 base. CDR3 coding DNA: TGTGCCAGCAGTTACGACACTGAAGCTTTCTTT. It encodes CASSYDTEAFF.

This clone has only one observation. The rearrangement uses TRBV4-3 and TRBJ2-1; D gene ambiguous. This CDR3 contains 15 residues. Germline V lookup: CDR1 LGHNA, CDR2 YSLEER. Trimming cost V 0 bases and J 4 bases, with 10 bases left between them. The CDR3 DNA is TGCGCCAGCAGCCAAGAATGGCGGATATACAATGAGCAGTTCTTC. Amino acid sequence: CASSQEWRIYNEQFF.

The table lists this clone with a few counts. This chain uses TRBV28 with TRBJ1-5; TRBD1 might be the D (5 bases). This CDR3 comprises 13 residues. Trimming took off 3 bases at V and 4 bases at J, with 7 bases between the two ends. The germline gives CDR1 MDHEN, CDR2 SYDVKM. CDR3 amino acids: CASSFGGNQPQHF. CDR3 DNA: TGTGCCAGCAGTTTTGGGGGGAATCAGCCCCAGCATTTT.

The table lists this clone with a count of one. This sequence joins TRBV27 and TRBJ2-1; D is unclear. The ends were cut back, 5 bases at V and 2 bases at J, with 13 bases in the middle. Germline V lookup: CDR1 MNHEY, CDR2 SMNVEV (reference sequence). This CDR3 has 15 amino acids. Written as DNA, the CDR3 is TGTGCCAGCAGTCCCTCTCCAGAAACCTACAATGAGCAGTTCTTC. This encodes CASSPSPETYNEQFF.

This sequence joins TRBV27 and TRBJ1-2; D is unclear. The CDR3 consists of 14 residues. V gave up 1 base and J gave up 4 bases, with 10 bases separating them. Germline loops: CDR1 MNHEY, CDR2 SMNVEV (reference sequence). The DNA of the CDR3 is TGTGCCAGCAGTTTATTCGGGAGTTCCTATGGCTACACCTTC. This codes for CASSLFGSSYGYTF.

As DNA, the CDR3 is TGTGCCAGCAGTTTAAACCCAACTAGCGGGAGAGTTACGGGGTACTTC. Its protein product is CASSLNPTSGRVTGYF. V and J are TRBV28 and TRBJ2-5; 11 nucleotides line up with TRBD2. With 2 bases clipped from V and 13 bases from J, the junction kept 15 bases outside the gene matches. Germline values: CDR1 MDHEN, CDR2 SYDVKM. The CDR3 loop spans 16 amino acids.

J is TRBJ2-1 and V is TRBV19; a possible D gene is TRBD2 (5 bases). Trimming took off 3 bases at V and 0 bases at J, with 12 bases between the two ends. The CDR3 loop spans 16 amino acids. Germline V gene data show CDR1 as LNHDA and CDR2 as SQIVND (reference sequence). Written as DNA, the CDR3 is TGTGCCAGTAGTATCCGGGGTGGGCGCTCCTACAATGAGCAGTTCTTC. Translating gives CASSIRGGRSYNEQFF.

The chain employs TRBV29-1 and TRBJ1-2; D is undetermined. Trimming removed 7 bases at V and 3 bases at J, with 24 bases between. The CDR3 is 16 residues long. Per germline, CDR1 SQVTM and CDR2 ANQGSEA. CDR3 sequence reads: CSAYSLRRGRDYGYTF. The CDR3 bases are TGCAGCGCCTACTCCTTACGCCGAGGGAGGGACTATGGCTACACCTTC.

This chain connects TRBV2 to TRBJ2-3; D remains unclear. The germline gives CDR1 SNHLY, CDR2 FYNNEI. V was pared by 6 bases and J by 4 bases, with 17 bases between. The CDR3 totals 15 residues. The CDR3 here is CASRPGSTGSDTQYF. The CDR3, as DNA: TGTGCCAGCAGACCCGGATCAACCGGCTCAGATACGCAGTATTTT.

J is TRBJ2-3 and V is TRBV6-2 or TRBV6-3; D not certain. V shed 5 bases and J shed 1 base, with 10 bases lying between them. This CDR3 is built from 14 residues. Germline CDR1 is MNHEY and CDR2 is SVGEGT. The DNA of the CDR3 is TGTGCCAGCAGTCGGCTAGGCGGCACAGATACGCAGTATTTT. Its protein product is CASSRLGGTDTQYF.

This rearrangement joins TRBV4-1 to TRBJ2-7; 7 bases are shared with TRBD2. With V trimmed by 1 base and J by 7 bases, 13 bases remained unmatched. Germline-derived CDR1 and CDR2 are MGHRA and YSYEKL. The CDR3 runs to 16 residues. In DNA, the CDR3 is TGCGCCAGCAGCCAAGGACTTAGTCGGGAGGTAGGGGAGCAGTACTTC. This translates into CASSQGLSREVGEQYF.